The rows below give T cell receptor beta chains drawn from one sample of a study of beta chain features in type 1 diabetes. The data were produced by immunoSEQ multiplex PCR, yet TCRdb's version contains in-frame clones alone and is incomplete. The sample includes under 400,000 clones, around 12% of them seen just once. Input material: naive CD4+ T cells from blood. The receptor source for this set is a woman in her late teens or twenties with type 1 diabetes. Each CDR3 is given with its conserved first and last residue. Each record gives: clone size, J gene, V gene, D gene, CDR3 DNA, CDR3 protein. D genes are given only for firm matches. Part of the rows lack a size; the others show once, few, many or a class for expanded clones.

clone size: NA
J gene: TRBJ1-3
V gene: TRBV2
D gene: NA
CDR3 DNA: TGTGCCAGCAAAAGACTCGTCTCTGGAAACACCATATATTTT
CDR3 protein: CASKRLVSGNTIYF

clone size: few
J gene: TRBJ2-7
V gene: TRBV6-6
D gene: NA
CDR3 DNA: TGTGCCAGCAGAGAGGGCAGTATCTCCTACGAGCAGTACTTC
CDR3 protein: CASREGSISYEQYF

clone size: few
J gene: TRBJ1-4
V gene: TRBV9
D gene: TRBD1
CDR3 DNA: TGTGCCAGCAGCGTGGGACAGGAAGCAACTAATGAAAAACTGTTTTTT
CDR3 protein: CASSVGQEATNEKLFF

clone size: NA
J gene: TRBJ2-7
V gene: TRBV9
D gene: NA
CDR3 DNA: TGTGCCAGCAGCGTAGATTTGGGGGGGGCATACGAGCAGTACTTC
CDR3 protein: CASSVDLGGAYEQYF

clone size: few
J gene: TRBJ2-5
V gene: TRBV5-1
D gene: NA
CDR3 DNA: TGCGCCAGCAGCTGGAGGGTTAAAGAGACCCAGTACTTC
CDR3 protein: CASSWRVKETQYF

clone size: NA
J gene: TRBJ1-2
V gene: TRBV13
D gene: TRBD1
CDR3 DNA: TGTGCCAGCAGCGCCTGGACAGGCTCTAACTATGGCTACACCTTC
CDR3 protein: CASSAWTGSNYGYTF

clone size: few
J gene: TRBJ2-7
V gene: TRBV25-1
D gene: TRBD1
CDR3 DNA: TGTGCCAGCAGTGACCACGACAGGGCCTACGAGCAGTACTTC
CDR3 protein: CASSDHDRAYEQYF

clone size: few
J gene: TRBJ1-5
V gene: TRBV9
D gene: TRBD1
CDR3 DNA: TGTGCCAGCAGCGTTGCAGGGGGCTCAAATCAGCCCCAGCATTTT
CDR3 protein: CASSVAGGSNQPQHF

clone size: few
J gene: TRBJ1-5
V gene: TRBV7-2
D gene: NA
CDR3 DNA: TGTGCCAGCAGCACCGACACCGGTCAGCCCCAGCATTTT
CDR3 protein: CASSTDTGQPQHF

clone size: few
J gene: TRBJ2-1
V gene: TRBV11-3
D gene: TRBD2
CDR3 DNA: TGTGCCAGCAGCATGACTAGCGGGCCCTACAATGAGCAGTTCTTC
CDR3 protein: CASSMTSGPYNEQFF

clone size: NA
J gene: TRBJ2-1
V gene: TRBV23-1
D gene: NA
CDR3 DNA: TGCGCCAGCAGTCAAGAAGACAGCGTTATTTGGTTCTTC
CDR3 protein: CASSQEDSVIWFF

clone size: few
J gene: TRBJ1-2
V gene: TRBV4-1
D gene: NA
CDR3 DNA: TGCGCCAGCAGCTCGGGGCAGGTGGCAGGGAGGGGCTACACCTTC
CDR3 protein: CASSSGQVAGRGYTF

clone size: NA
J gene: TRBJ2-1
V gene: TRBV4-3
D gene: TRBD1
CDR3 DNA: TGCGCCAGCAGCCAACCGGGACAGCTTTACAATGAGCAGTTCTTC
CDR3 protein: CASSQPGQLYNEQFF

clone size: few
J gene: TRBJ1-5
V gene: TRBV9
D gene: NA
CDR3 DNA: TGTGCCAGCAGCGTAGCAACAGGGAGCAATCAGCCCCAGCATTTT
CDR3 protein: CASSVATGSNQPQHF

clone size: few
J gene: TRBJ2-1
V gene: TRBV7-3
D gene: NA
CDR3 DNA: TGTGCCAGCAGCTTATCTTTCAGCGTAAGCGGCAATGAGCAGTTCTTC
CDR3 protein: CASSLSFSVSGNEQFF

clone size: few
J gene: TRBJ2-3
V gene: TRBV30
D gene: NA
CDR3 DNA: TGTGCCTGGACTAGGATCTTTCTAGGCACAGATACGCAGTATTTT
CDR3 protein: CAWTRIFLGTDTQYF

clone size: NA
J gene: TRBJ1-5
V gene: TRBV18
D gene: NA
CDR3 DNA: TGTGCCAGCTCACCTAACAACCAGCCCCAGCATTTT
CDR3 protein: CASSPNNQPQHF

clone size: NA
J gene: TRBJ1-2
V gene: TRBV30
D gene: TRBD1
CDR3 DNA: TGTGCCTGGAGCAACAGGGGTAGAGACTATGGCTACACCTTC
CDR3 protein: CAWSNRGRDYGYTF

clone size: few
J gene: TRBJ1-2
V gene: TRBV19
D gene: NA
CDR3 DNA: TGTGCCAGTGGGGAGAGGGACTATGGCTACACCTTC
CDR3 protein: CASGERDYGYTF

clone size: NA
J gene: TRBJ1-1
V gene: TRBV29-1
D gene: TRBD1
CDR3 DNA: TGCAGCGTTGCCGGGACAGCGAACACTGAAGCTTTCTTT
CDR3 protein: CSVAGTANTEAFF

clone size: few
J gene: TRBJ2-1
V gene: TRBV28
D gene: TRBD2
CDR3 DNA: TGTGCCAGTGCGAATAGCGGGAGGATACATGAGCAGTTCTTC
CDR3 protein: CASANSGRIHEQFF

clone size: few
J gene: TRBJ2-4
V gene: TRBV18
D gene: NA
CDR3 DNA: TGTGCCAGCTCTTCCCTCGGGTCATTAGGAAACATTCAGTACTTC
CDR3 protein: CASSSLGSLGNIQYF

clone size: few
J gene: TRBJ2-3
V gene: TRBV28
D gene: NA
CDR3 DNA: TGTGCCAGCAGTTTACCCCAGCTAGCGAGGGCTACAGATACGCAGTATTTT
CDR3 protein: CASSLPQLARATDTQYF

clone size: few
J gene: TRBJ2-5
V gene: TRBV9
D gene: TRBD2
CDR3 DNA: TGTGCCAGCAGCATTCGGACTAGCGGGAGTTGGGAGACCCAGTACTTC
CDR3 protein: CASSIRTSGSWETQYF

clone size: few
J gene: TRBJ2-3
V gene: TRBV30
D gene: TRBD2
CDR3 DNA: TGTGCCTGGAGTGGACTAGCGGGAGCGACAGATACGCAGTATTTT
CDR3 protein: CAWSGLAGATDTQYF

clone size: few
J gene: TRBJ1-5
V gene: TRBV11-2
D gene: NA
CDR3 DNA: TGTGCCAGCAGCCCCGGGGATTATAGCAATCAGCCCCAGCATTTT
CDR3 protein: CASSPGDYSNQPQHF

clone size: few
J gene: TRBJ1-3
V gene: TRBV5-4
D gene: TRBD1
CDR3 DNA: TGTGCCAGCAGCTTTTCACAGGGGGCTGAGGGAAACACCATATATTTT
CDR3 protein: CASSFSQGAEGNTIYF

clone size: NA
J gene: TRBJ2-7
V gene: TRBV7-9
D gene: TRBD2
CDR3 DNA: TGTGCCAGCAGCTACCCGAGGTTGGGCGGGAGGTACTACGAGCAGTACTTC
CDR3 protein: CASSYPRLGGRYYEQYF

clone size: NA
J gene: TRBJ2-3
V gene: TRBV12-5
D gene: NA
CDR3 DNA: TGTGCTAGTGGGGCAAGTCTCCCAGATACGCAGTATTTT
CDR3 protein: CASGASLPDTQYF

clone size: NA
J gene: TRBJ2-1
V gene: TRBV19
D gene: TRBD2
CDR3 DNA: TGTGCCAGTAGTACTCGGACTAGCGGGGACAATGAGCAGTTCTTC
CDR3 protein: CASSTRTSGDNEQFF

clone size: NA
J gene: TRBJ2-1
V gene: TRBV18
D gene: NA
CDR3 DNA: TGTGCCAGCTCAGCTAGTAACAATGAGCAGTTCTTC
CDR3 protein: CASSASNNEQFF

clone size: few
J gene: TRBJ2-1
V gene: TRBV25-1
D gene: NA
CDR3 DNA: TGTGCCAGCAGTGAATTAGGAGGGCGGGGTGAGCAGTTCTTC
CDR3 protein: CASSELGGRGEQFF

clone size: NA
J gene: TRBJ2-7
V gene: TRBV9
D gene: TRBD2
CDR3 DNA: TGTGCCAGCAGCGTCACGGGGGGGTTAGGGGACGAGCAGTACTTC
CDR3 protein: CASSVTGGLGDEQYF

clone size: NA
J gene: TRBJ2-2
V gene: TRBV11-1
D gene: NA
CDR3 DNA: TGTGCCAGCAGCTATACGGGATCCGGGGAGCTGTTTTTT
CDR3 protein: CASSYTGSGELFF

clone size: NA
J gene: TRBJ2-7
V gene: TRBV29-1
D gene: TRBD1
CDR3 DNA: TGCAGCGTTGAAAGACAGGGTAAGAGCGAGCAGTACTTC
CDR3 protein: CSVERQGKSEQYF

clone size: NA
J gene: TRBJ2-7
V gene: TRBV11-2
D gene: TRBD2
CDR3 DNA: TGTGCCAGCAGCTTAGTCACTAGCGGTGTTCGCTCCTACGAGCAGTACTTC
CDR3 protein: CASSLVTSGVRSYEQYF

clone size: few
J gene: TRBJ2-5
V gene: TRBV29-1
D gene: TRBD1
CDR3 DNA: TGCAGCGTTGGAGGACCGACTGGGACAGAGGCGACCCAGTACTTC
CDR3 protein: CSVGGPTGTEATQYF

clone size: NA
J gene: TRBJ1-4
V gene: TRBV9
D gene: NA
CDR3 DNA: TGTGCCAGCAGTCCCAACCAGGGGCCCGGAAAACTGTTTTTT
CDR3 protein: CASSPNQGPGKLFF

clone size: NA
J gene: TRBJ1-1
V gene: TRBV4-1
D gene: TRBD1
CDR3 DNA: TGCGCCAGCAGCCCACAGGGGCTCACTGAAGCTTTCTTT
CDR3 protein: CASSPQGLTEAFF

clone size: few
J gene: TRBJ1-1
V gene: TRBV7-9
D gene: NA
CDR3 DNA: TGTGCCAGCAGCCGCAGGGAAGTTGACACTGAAGCTTTCTTT
CDR3 protein: CASSRREVDTEAFF

clone size: few
J gene: TRBJ2-7
V gene: TRBV7-2
D gene: NA
CDR3 DNA: TGTGCCAGCAGCTTATCTCACGAGCAGTACTTC
CDR3 protein: CASSLSHEQYF

clone size: few
J gene: TRBJ2-7
V gene: TRBV29-1
D gene: TRBD1
CDR3 DNA: TGCAGCGTTGAGGGGGACAGGGATGCGGGCGAGCAGTACTTC
CDR3 protein: CSVEGDRDAGEQYF

clone size: few
J gene: TRBJ1-1
V gene: TRBV15
D gene: NA
CDR3 DNA: TGTGCCACCAGCAGAGATCCTACAGGTTCCAACACTGAAGCTTTCTTT
CDR3 protein: CATSRDPTGSNTEAFF

clone size: NA
J gene: TRBJ1-2
V gene: TRBV2
D gene: NA
CDR3 DNA: TGTGCCAGCAGTGAAGTAAAGACAGCTAACTATGGCTACACCTTC
CDR3 protein: CASSEVKTANYGYTF

clone size: NA
J gene: TRBJ1-1
V gene: TRBV27
D gene: NA
CDR3 DNA: TGTGCCAGCAGTTTTATTGATAGGAGGGCAGTTGAAGCTTTCTTT
CDR3 protein: CASSFIDRRAVEAFF

clone size: NA
J gene: TRBJ2-1
V gene: TRBV30
D gene: NA
CDR3 DNA: TGTGCCTGGAGCGAGAACACCGCGGGATCCGACGAGCAGTTCTTC
CDR3 protein: CAWSENTAGSDEQFF

clone size: NA
J gene: TRBJ2-7
V gene: TRBV6-5
D gene: NA
CDR3 DNA: TGTGCCAGCAGTTCCGGGACTCCCGTGGCCTACGAGCAGTACTTC
CDR3 protein: CASSSGTPVAYEQYF

clone size: few
J gene: TRBJ2-3
V gene: TRBV5-1
D gene: NA
CDR3 DNA: TGCGCCAGCAGCTACTTGACAGATAGCACAGATACGCAGTATTTT
CDR3 protein: CASSYLTDSTDTQYF

clone size: NA
J gene: TRBJ2-7
V gene: TRBV19
D gene: NA
CDR3 DNA: TGTGCCAGTAGTACCCTCGCCAGGGTTGGATACGAGCAGTACTTC
CDR3 protein: CASSTLARVGYEQYF

clone size: NA
J gene: TRBJ2-2
V gene: TRBV30
D gene: NA
CDR3 DNA: TGTGCCTCCCCGGGTCCCGCCGGGGATAACACCGGGGAGCTGTTTTTT
CDR3 protein: CASPGPAGDNTGELFF

clone size: few
J gene: TRBJ1-1
V gene: TRBV14
D gene: NA
CDR3 DNA: TGTGCCAGCAGCCAAAGGGGAAACTTTGAAGCTTTCTTT
CDR3 protein: CASSQRGNFEAFF

clone size: few
J gene: TRBJ2-5
V gene: TRBV10-3
D gene: NA
CDR3 DNA: TGTGCCATCAGTGAGCCCGGGGGAAGCGGGCAAGAGACCCAGTACTTC
CDR3 protein: CAISEPGGSGQETQYF

clone size: NA
J gene: TRBJ2-1
V gene: TRBV19
D gene: NA
CDR3 DNA: TGTGCCAGTAGTTCCTACCCCTGGGGGGTCTCAAGCTCCTACAATGAGCAGTTCTTC
CDR3 protein: CASSSYPWGVSSSYNEQFF

clone size: NA
J gene: TRBJ1-5
V gene: TRBV30
D gene: NA
CDR3 DNA: TGTGCCTGGAGTCTAGAACAGCCCCAGCATTTT
CDR3 protein: CAWSLEQPQHF

clone size: few
J gene: TRBJ2-4
V gene: TRBV6-5
D gene: NA
CDR3 DNA: TGTGCCATCAGTGAAGTGAGAAACATTCAGTACTTC
CDR3 protein: CAISEVRNIQYF

clone size: few
J gene: TRBJ2-3
V gene: TRBV11-2
D gene: TRBD1
CDR3 DNA: TGTGCCAGCAGGACAGGGGGGGCCGAATCAGATACGCAGTATTTT
CDR3 protein: CASRTGGAESDTQYF

clone size: few
J gene: TRBJ2-5
V gene: TRBV30
D gene: TRBD2
CDR3 DNA: TGTGCCTGGAGGATGACAGCGGGGGAGACCCAGTACTTC
CDR3 protein: CAWRMTAGETQYF

clone size: NA
J gene: TRBJ1-1
V gene: TRBV4-1
D gene: NA
CDR3 DNA: TGCGCCAGCAGCCCTTCTGGGGGCATGAACACTGAAGCTTTCTTT
CDR3 protein: CASSPSGGMNTEAFF